Below, 6 T cell receptor beta chains from the same sample are listed, as sequenced in a study of blood T cell repertoires in COVID-19. The method was immunoSEQ multiplex PCR; TCRdb's version includes in-frame clones alone and lacks a portion of them. The sample has approximately 75,000 clones; about 74% are singletons. The specimen sequenced was peripheral blood. Every receptor here comes from a human donor with acute or convalescent COVID-19. The donor label of this sample is uncertain.

This clone has just a few counts. The rearrangement joins TRBV28 to TRBJ1-6, with a tentative D call TRBD1 (6 bases). Germline CDR1 reads MDHEN; CDR2 reads SYDVKM. The CDR3 spans 14 residues. Trimming cost V 7 bases and J 10 bases, with 17 bases left between them. The CDR3 loop is CASTTRQGYSPLHF. The CDR3 coding sequence is TGTGCCAGCACCACAAGGCAGGGGTACTCACCCCTCCACTTT.

This clone appeared a single time. This chain connects TRBV15 to TRBJ2-5; TRBD2 matches at 7 bases. The V gene end was trimmed by 0 bases and the J gene end by 2 bases; junction bases not matched to a gene: 6. Looked up from germline, CDR1 is LNHNV and CDR2 is YYDKDF (reference sequence). The CDR3 has 16 amino acids. The CDR3 reads CATSRDVSGAQETQYF. CDR3 DNA: TGTGCCACCAGCAGAGACGTCAGCGGGGCGCAAGAGACCCAGTACTTC.

This sequence joins TRBV2 and TRBJ2-1; 10 bases are shared with TRBD2. CDR1 and CDR2 from the germline V gene are SNHLY and FYNNEI. CDR3 length: 15 residues. The V and J ends lost 6 bases and 5 bases, in that order; junction bases with no gene match: 7. As DNA, the CDR3 is TGTGCCAGCAGCGAGCTAGCGGGGGTGGACAATGAGCAGTTCTTC. Its translation: CASSELAGVDNEQFF.

J is TRBJ2-3 and V is TRBV7-9, with no clear D. This CDR3 contains 13 residues. Germline V gene lookup returns CDR1 SEHNR and CDR2 FQNEAQ (reference sequence). Between the trimmed V and J ends, which lost 6 bases and 0 bases, there was a span of 7 bases. Here the CDR3 reads CASSYTSTDTQYF. The CDR3 DNA follows: TGTGCCAGCAGTTATACTAGCACAGATACGCAGTATTTT.

This sequence joins TRBV5-1 and TRBJ1-3; 8 bases map to TRBD1. The CDR3 consists of 18 residues. J gave up 1 base and V 3 bases, and 12 bases lay outside the gene matches. Germline CDR1 and CDR2: SGHRS and YFSETQ. The chain's CDR3 is CASSSPDRGSTSGNTIYF. CDR3 bases: TGCGCCAGCAGCTCCCCTGACAGGGGTTCGACGTCTGGAAACACCATATATTTT.

This clone was counted only a few times. The chain couples TRBV7-9 to TRBJ2-5; 9 bases are a match to TRBD2. V was pared by 3 bases and J by 4 bases, with 0 bases of the junction left unmatched. The CDR3 loop spans 13 amino acids. Per the germline V gene, CDR1 is SEHNR and CDR2 is FQNEAQ (reference sequence). The CDR3 nucleotides read TGTGCCAGCAGCTTGCGGGGGGGAGAGACCCAGTACTTC. Translation gives CASSLRGGETQYF.